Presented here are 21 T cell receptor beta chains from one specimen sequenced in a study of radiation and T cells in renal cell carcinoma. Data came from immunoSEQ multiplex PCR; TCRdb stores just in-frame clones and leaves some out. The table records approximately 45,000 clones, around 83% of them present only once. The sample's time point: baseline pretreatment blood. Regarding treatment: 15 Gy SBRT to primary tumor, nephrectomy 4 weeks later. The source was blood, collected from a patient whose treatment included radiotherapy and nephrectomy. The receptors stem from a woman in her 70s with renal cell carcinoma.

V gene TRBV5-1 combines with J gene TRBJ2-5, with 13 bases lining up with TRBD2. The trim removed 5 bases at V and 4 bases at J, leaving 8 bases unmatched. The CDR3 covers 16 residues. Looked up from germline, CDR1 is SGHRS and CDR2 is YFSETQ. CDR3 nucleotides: TGCGCCAGCAGGTTTACTAGCGGGGGGGCAGGAGAGACCCAGTACTTC. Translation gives CASRFTSGGAGETQYF.

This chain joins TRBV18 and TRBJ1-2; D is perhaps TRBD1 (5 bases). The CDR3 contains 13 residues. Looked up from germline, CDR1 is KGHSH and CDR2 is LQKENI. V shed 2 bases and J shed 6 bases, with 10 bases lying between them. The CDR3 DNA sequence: TGTGCCAGCTCACCAAACGGGGACGATGGCTACACCTTC. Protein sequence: CASSPNGDDGYTF. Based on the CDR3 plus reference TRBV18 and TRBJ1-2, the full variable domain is NAGVMQNPRHLVRRRGQEARLRCSPMKGHSHVYWYRQLPEEGLKFMVYLQKENIIDESGMPKERFSAEFPKEGPSILRIQQVVRGDSAAYFCASSPNGDDGYTFGSGTRLTVV.

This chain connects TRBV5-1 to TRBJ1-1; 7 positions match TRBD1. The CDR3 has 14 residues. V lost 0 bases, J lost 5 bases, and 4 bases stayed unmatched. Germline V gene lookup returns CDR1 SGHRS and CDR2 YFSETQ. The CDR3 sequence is CASSLGDSRTEAFF. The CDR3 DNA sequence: TGCGCCAGCAGCTTGGGGGACAGTAGGACTGAAGCTTTCTTT.

Here the CDR3 reads CASSLSLAGGPLQETQYF. The CDR3 DNA sequence: TGTGCCAGCAGTTTATCGCTAGCGGGAGGGCCCCTGCAAGAGACCCAGTACTTC. The V call is TRBV27, the J call TRBJ2-5; 12 bases map to TRBD2. Germline trimming cut 0 bases from V and 2 bases from J; bases unmatched to any gene: 7. CDR3 length equals 18 residues. Germline CDR1 reads MNHEY; CDR2 reads SMNVEV (reference sequence).

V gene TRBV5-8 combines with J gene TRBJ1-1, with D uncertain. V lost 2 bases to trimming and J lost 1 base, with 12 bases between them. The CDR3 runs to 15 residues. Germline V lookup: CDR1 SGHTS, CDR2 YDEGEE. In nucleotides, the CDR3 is TGTGCCAGCAGCTTCTCGTGGGCGAGGAACACTGAAGCTTTCTTT. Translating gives CASSFSWARNTEAFF.

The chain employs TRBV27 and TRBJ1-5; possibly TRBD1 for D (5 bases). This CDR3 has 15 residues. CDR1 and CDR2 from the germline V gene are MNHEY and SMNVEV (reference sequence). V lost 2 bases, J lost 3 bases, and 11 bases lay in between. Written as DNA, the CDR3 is TGTGCCAGCAGTTTACGGGGGGGATACAATCAGCCCCAGCATTTT. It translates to CASSLRGGYNQPQHF.

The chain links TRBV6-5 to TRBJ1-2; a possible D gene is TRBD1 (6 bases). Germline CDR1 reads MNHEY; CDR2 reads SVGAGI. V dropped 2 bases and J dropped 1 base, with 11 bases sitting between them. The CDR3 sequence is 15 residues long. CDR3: CASSYGQRFNYGYTF. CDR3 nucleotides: TGTGCCAGCAGTTACGGACAGCGATTTAACTATGGCTACACCTTC.

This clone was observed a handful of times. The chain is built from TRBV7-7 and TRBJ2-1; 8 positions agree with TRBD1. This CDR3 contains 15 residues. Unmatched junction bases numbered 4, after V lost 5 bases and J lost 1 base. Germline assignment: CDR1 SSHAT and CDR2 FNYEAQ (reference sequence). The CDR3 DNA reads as TGTGCCAGCAGCCTCGGGACAGGTTCCTACAATGAGCAGTTCTTC. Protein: CASSLGTGSYNEQFF.

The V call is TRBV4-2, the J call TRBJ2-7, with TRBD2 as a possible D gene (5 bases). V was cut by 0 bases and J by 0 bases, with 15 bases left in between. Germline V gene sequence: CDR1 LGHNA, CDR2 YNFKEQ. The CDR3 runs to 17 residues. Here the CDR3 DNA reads TGTGCCAGCAGCCAAGACTCCCTAGCAGGAGGCTCCTACGAGCAGTACTTC. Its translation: CASSQDSLAGGSYEQYF.

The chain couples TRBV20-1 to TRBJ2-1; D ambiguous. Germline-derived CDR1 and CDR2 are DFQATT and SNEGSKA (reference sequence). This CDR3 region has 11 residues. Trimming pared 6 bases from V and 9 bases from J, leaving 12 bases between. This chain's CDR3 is CSARRAAEQFF. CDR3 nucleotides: TGCAGTGCCAGACGGGCGGCTGAGCAGTTCTTC.

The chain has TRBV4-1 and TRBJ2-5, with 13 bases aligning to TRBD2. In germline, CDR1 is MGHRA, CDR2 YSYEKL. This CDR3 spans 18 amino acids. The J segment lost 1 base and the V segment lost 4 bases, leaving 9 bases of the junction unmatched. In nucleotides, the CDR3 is TGCGCCAGCAGCCTGAAGCCGGGACTAGCGGGGCCCCAAGAGACCCAGTACTTC. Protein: CASSLKPGLAGPQETQYF.

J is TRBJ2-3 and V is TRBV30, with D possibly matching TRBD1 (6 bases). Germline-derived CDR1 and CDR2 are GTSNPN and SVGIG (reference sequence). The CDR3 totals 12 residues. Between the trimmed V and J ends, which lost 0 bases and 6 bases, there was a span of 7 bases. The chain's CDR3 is CAWSVGGDTQYF. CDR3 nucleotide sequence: TGTGCCTGGAGTGTAGGGGGTGATACGCAGTATTTT.

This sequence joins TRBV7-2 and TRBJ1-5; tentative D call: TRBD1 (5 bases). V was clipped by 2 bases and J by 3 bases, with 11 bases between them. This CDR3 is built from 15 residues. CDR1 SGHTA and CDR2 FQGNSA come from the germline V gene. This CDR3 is CASSLQGSANQPQHF. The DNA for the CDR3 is TGTGCCAGCAGCTTACAGGGATCGGCCAATCAGCCCCAGCATTTT. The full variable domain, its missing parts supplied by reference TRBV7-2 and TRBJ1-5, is GAGVSQSPSNKVTEKGKDVELRCDPISGHTALYWYRQSLGQGLEFLIYFQGNSAPDKSGLPSDRFSAERTGGSVSTLTIQRTQQEDSAVYLCASSLQGSANQPQHFGDGTRLSIL.

The DNA for the CDR3 is TGTGCCTGGGCACGCGGGGGACGGACTGAAGCTTTCTTT. Translation: CAWARGGRTEAFF. This chain links TRBV30 with TRBJ1-1; D is possibly TRBD1 (5 bases). The CDR3 loop spans 13 amino acids. V gave up 5 bases and J gave up 5 bases, with 15 bases separating them. Per the germline V gene, CDR1 is GTSNPN and CDR2 is SVGIG (reference sequence).

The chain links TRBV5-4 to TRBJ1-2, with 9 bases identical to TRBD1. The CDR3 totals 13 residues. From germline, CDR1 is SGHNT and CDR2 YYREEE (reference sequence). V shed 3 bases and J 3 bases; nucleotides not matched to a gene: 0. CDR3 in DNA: TGTGCCAGCAGCTGGACAGGGGACTATGGCTACACCTTC. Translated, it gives CASSWTGDYGYTF.

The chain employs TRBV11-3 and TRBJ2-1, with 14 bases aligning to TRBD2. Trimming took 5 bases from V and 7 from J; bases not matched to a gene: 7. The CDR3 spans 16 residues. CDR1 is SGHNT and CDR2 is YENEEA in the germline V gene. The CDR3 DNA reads TGTGCCAGCAGCAAAGGGACTAGCGGGAGTGATAATGAGCAGTTCTTC. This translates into CASSKGTSGSDNEQFF.

The CDR3 loop reads CASSIQKNTEAFF. The CDR3 coding sequence is TGTGCCAGTAGTATCCAGAAGAACACTGAAGCTTTCTTT. The chain carries TRBV19 and TRBJ1-1; no reliable D call. V lost 3 bases to trimming and J lost 1 base, with 6 bases between them. CDR1 and CDR2 (germline): LNHDA, SQIVND (reference sequence). The CDR3 is made up of 13 amino acids.

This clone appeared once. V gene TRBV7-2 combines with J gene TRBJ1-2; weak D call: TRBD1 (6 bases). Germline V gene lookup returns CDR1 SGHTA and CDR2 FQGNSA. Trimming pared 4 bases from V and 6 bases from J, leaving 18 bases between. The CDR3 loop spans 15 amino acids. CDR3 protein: CASSSQRGALDGYTF. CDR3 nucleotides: TGTGCCAGCAGCTCCCAGAGGGGGGCATTGGATGGCTACACCTTC.

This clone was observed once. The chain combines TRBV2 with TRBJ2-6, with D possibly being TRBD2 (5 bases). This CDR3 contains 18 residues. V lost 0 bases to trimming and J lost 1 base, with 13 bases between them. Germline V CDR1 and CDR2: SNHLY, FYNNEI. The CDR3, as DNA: TGTGCCAGCAGTGAAGCTCTCGGACTCTGGTCTGGGGCCAACGTCCTGACTTTC. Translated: CASSEALGLWSGANVLTF.

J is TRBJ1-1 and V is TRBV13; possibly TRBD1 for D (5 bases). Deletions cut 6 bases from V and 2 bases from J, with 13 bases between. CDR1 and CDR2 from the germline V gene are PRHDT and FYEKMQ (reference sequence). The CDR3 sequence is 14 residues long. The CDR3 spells CASSRGRPNTEAFF. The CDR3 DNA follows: TGTGCCAGCAGTAGGGGCCGGCCTAACACTGAAGCTTTCTTT.

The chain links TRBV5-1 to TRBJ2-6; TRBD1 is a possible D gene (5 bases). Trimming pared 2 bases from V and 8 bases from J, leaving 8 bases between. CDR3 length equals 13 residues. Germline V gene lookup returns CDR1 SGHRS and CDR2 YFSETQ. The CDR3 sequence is CASSFSGTNVLTF. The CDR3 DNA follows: TGCGCCAGCAGCTTTTCAGGGACCAACGTCCTGACTTTC.